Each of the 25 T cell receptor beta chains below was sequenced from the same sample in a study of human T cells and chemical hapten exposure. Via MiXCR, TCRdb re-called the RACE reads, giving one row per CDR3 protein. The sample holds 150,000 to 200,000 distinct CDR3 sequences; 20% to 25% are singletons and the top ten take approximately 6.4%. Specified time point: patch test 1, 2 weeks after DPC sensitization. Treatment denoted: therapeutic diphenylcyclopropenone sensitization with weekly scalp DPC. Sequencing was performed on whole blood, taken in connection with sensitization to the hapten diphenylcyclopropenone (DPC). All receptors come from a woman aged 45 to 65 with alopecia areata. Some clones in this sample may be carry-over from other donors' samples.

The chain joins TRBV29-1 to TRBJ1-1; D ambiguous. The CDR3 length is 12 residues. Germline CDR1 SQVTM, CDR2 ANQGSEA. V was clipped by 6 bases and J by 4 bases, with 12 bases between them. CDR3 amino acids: CSVTDAGTEAFF. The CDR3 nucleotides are TGCAGCGTGACGGACGCCGGCACTGAAGCTTTCTTT.

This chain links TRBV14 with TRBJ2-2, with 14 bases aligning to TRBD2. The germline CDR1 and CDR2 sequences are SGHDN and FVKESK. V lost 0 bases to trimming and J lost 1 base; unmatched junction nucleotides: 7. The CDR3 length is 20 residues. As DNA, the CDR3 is TGTGCCAGCAGCCAAGATCACTCCGGGACTAGCGGGAGGAACACCGGGGAGCTGTTTTTT. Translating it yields CASSQDHSGTSGRNTGELFF.

The CDR3 spells CASIQWESNQPQHF. CDR3 DNA sequence: TGTGCCAGCATTCAATGGGAGAGCAATCAGCCCCAGCATTTT. The rearrangement joins TRBV6-1 to TRBJ1-5; D uncertain. CDR1 MNHNS and CDR2 SASEGT come from the germline V gene. V was shortened by 7 bases and J by 1 base, with 11 bases between the two germline ends. This CDR3 contains 14 residues.

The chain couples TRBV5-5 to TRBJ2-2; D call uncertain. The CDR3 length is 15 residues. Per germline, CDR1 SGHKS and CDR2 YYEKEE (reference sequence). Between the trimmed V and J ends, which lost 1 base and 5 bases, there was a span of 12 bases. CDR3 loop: CASSLNPVGTGELFF. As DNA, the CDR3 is TGTGCCAGCAGCTTGAACCCCGTGGGGACCGGGGAGCTGTTTTTT.

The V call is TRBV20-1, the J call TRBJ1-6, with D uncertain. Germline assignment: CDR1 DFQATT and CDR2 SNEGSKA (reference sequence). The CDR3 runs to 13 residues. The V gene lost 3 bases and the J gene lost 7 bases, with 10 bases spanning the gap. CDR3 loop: CSASLGNNSPLHF. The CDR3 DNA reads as TGCAGTGCTAGTCTAGGGAACAATTCACCCCTCCACTTT.

The chain's CDR3 is CASSALAGARETQYF. CDR3 nucleotide sequence: TGTGCCAGCAGCGCCTTAGCGGGGGCCCGGGAGACCCAGTACTTC. The chain has TRBV2 and TRBJ2-5, with TRBD2 matching over 9 bases. The CDR3 contains 15 residues. CDR1 is SNHLY and CDR2 is FYNNEI in the germline V gene. With 6 bases clipped from V and 5 bases from J, the junction kept 10 bases outside the gene matches.

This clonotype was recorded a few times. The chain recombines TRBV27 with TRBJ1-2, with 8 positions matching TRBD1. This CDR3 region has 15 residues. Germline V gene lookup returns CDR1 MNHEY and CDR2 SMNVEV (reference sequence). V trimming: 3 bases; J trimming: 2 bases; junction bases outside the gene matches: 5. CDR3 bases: TGTGCCAGCAGTTTCCGGACAGGGCCCAACTATGGCTACACCTTC. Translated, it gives CASSFRTGPNYGYTF.

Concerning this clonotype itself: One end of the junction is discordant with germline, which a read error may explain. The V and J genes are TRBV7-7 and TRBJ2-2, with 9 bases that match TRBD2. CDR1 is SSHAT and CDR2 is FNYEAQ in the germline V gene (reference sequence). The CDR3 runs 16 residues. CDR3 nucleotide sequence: TGTGCTAGCAGCTACCTTAGCGGGAGAATCCCCGGGGAGCTGTTTTTT. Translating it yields CASSYLSGRIPGELFF.

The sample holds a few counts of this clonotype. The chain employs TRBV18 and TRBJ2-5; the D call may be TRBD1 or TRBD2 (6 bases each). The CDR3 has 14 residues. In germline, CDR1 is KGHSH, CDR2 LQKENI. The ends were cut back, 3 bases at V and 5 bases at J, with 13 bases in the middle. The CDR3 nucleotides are TGTGCCAGCTCACCGGGAGGAGGGGGTGAGACCCAGTACTTC. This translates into CASSPGGGGETQYF.

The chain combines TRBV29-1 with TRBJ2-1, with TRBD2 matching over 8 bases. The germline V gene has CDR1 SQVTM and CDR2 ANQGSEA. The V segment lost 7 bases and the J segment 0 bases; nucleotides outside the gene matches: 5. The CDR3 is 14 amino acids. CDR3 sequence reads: CSGERESSYNEQFF. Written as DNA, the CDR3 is TGCAGCGGTGAGCGGGAGAGCTCCTACAATGAGCAGTTCTTC.

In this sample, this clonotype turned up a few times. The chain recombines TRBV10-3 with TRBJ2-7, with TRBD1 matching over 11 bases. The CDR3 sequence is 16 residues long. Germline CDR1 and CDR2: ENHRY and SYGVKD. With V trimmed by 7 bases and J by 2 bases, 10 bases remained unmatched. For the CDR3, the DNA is TGTGCCATCATGGGGCCCCCGGGACAGGGGGCCTACGAGCAGTACTTC. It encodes CAIMGPPGQGAYEQYF.

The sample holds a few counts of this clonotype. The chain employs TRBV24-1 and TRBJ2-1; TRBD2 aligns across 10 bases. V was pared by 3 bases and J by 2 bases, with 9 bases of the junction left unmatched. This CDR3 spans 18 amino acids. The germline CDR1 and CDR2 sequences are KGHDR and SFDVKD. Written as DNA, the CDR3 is TGTGCCACCAGTGATCGGGGAGCGGGAGGGGGTACCTACAATGAGCAGTTCTTC. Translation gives CATSDRGAGGGTYNEQFF.

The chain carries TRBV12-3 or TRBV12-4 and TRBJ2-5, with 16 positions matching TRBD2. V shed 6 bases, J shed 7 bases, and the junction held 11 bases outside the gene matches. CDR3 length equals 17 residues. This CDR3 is CASRPSGTSGRGGTQYF. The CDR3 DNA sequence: TGTGCCAGCAGGCCATCCGGGACTAGCGGGAGGGGTGGGACCCAGTACTTC.

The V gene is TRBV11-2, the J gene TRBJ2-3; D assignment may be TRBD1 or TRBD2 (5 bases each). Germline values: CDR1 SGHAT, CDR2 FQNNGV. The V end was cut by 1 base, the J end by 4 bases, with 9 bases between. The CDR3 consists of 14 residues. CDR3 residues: CASSLGGTPDTQYF. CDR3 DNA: TGTGCCAGCAGCTTAGGGGGGACCCCAGATACGCAGTATTTT.

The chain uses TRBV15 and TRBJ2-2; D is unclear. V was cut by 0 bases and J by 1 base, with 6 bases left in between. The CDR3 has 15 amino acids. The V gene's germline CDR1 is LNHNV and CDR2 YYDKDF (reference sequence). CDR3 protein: CATSREGGNTGELFF. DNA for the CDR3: TGTGCCACCAGCAGAGAGGGCGGGAACACCGGGGAGCTGTTTTTT.

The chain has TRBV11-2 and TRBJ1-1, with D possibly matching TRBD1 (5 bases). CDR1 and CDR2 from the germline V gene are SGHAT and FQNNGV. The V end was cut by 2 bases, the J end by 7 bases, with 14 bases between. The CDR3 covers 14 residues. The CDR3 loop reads CASSLRFREGEAFF. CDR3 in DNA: TGTGCCAGCAGCTTACGGTTCAGGGAGGGTGAAGCTTTCTTT.

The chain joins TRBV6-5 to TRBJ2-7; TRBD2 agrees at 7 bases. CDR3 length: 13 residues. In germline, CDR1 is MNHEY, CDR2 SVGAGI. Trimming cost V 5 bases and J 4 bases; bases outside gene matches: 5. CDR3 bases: TGTGCCAGCAGTCGGACTAGAGATTACGAGCAGTACTTC. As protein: CASSRTRDYEQYF.

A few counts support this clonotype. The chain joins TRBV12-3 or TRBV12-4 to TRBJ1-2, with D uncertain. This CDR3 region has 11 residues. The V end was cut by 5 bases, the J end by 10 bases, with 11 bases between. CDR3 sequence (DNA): TGTGCCAGCAGTCAAGGACGTTACTACACCTTC. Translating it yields CASSQGRYYTF.

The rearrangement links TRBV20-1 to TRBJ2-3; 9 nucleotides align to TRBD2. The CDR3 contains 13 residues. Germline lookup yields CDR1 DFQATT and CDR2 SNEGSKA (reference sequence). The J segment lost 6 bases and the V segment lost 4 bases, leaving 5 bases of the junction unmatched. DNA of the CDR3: TGCAGTGCTACCGGACTAGCGACCGATACGCAGTATTTT. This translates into CSATGLATDTQYF.

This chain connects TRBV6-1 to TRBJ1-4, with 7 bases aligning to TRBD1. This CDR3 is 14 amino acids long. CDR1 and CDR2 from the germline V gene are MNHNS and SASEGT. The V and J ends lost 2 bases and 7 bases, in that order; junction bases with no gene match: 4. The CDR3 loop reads CASSELQGIEKLFF. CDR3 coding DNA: TGTGCCAGCAGTGAATTACAGGGGATTGAAAAACTGTTTTTT.

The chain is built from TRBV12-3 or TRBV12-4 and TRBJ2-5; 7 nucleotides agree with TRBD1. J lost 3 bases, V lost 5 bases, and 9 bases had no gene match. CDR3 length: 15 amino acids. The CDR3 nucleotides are TGTGCCAGCAGTCGGGAAAGAGGGACAGAAGAGACCCAGTACTTC. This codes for CASSRERGTEETQYF.

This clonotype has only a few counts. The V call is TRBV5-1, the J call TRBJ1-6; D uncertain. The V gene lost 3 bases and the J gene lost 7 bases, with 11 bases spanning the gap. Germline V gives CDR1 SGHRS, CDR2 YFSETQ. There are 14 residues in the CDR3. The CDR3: CASSSGLGNSPLHF. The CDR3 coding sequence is TGCGCCAGCAGCTCCGGGTTGGGGAATTCACCCCTCCACTTT.

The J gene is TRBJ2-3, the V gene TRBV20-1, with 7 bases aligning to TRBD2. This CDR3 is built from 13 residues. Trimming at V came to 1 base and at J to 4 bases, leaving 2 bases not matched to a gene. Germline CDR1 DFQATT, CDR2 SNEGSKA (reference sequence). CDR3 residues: CSARGREPDTQYF. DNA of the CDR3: TGCAGTGCTAGAGGGCGGGAGCCAGATACGCAGTATTTT.

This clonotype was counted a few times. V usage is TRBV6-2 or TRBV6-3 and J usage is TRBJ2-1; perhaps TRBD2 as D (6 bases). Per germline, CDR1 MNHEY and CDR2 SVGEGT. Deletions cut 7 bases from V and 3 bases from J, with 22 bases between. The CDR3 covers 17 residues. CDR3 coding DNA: TGTGCCAGCACTCCAGGGCTAGCGAATACTATCTACAATGAGCAGTTCTTC. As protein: CASTPGLANTIYNEQFF.

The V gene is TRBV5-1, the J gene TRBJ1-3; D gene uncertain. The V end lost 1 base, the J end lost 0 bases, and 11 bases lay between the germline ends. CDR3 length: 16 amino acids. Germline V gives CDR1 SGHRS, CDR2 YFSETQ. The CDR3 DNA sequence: TGCGCCAGCAGCTTGAGTGGGCAGCGCTCTGGAAACACCATATATTTT. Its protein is CASSLSGQRSGNTIYF.